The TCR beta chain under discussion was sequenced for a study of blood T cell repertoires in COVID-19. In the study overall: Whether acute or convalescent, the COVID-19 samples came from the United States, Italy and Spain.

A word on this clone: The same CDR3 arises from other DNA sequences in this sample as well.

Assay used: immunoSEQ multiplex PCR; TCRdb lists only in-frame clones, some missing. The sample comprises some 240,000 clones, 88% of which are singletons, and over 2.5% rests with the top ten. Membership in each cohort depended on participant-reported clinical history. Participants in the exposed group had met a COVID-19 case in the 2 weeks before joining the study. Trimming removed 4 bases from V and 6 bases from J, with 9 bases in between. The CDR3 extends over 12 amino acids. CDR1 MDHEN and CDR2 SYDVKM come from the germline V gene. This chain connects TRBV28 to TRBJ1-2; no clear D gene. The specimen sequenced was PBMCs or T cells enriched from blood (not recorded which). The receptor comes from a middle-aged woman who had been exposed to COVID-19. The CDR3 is CASSSGGNGYTF. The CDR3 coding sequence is TGTGCCAGCAGTTCCGGTGGTAATGGCTACACCTTC.